This T cell receptor (beta chain) was obtained from a study of blood T cell repertoires in COVID-19. Using immunoSEQ multiplex PCR, the repertoire was profiled, and TCRdb retains in-frame clones only, with some absent. The sample includes about 55,000 clones, roughly 80% of them seen just once. Trimming left V 2 bases short and J 4 bases short, with 14 bases between. Germline loops: CDR1 LNHDA, CDR2 SQIVND (reference sequence). CDR3 length: 15 amino acids. The receptor was derived from a human donor in a cohort sampled during active or convalescent COVID-19. The chain links TRBV19 to TRBJ1-2, with a possible D match to TRBD1 (5 bases). Sequences were obtained from peripheral blood. CDR3 DNA sequence: TGTGCCAGTAGTATAATGGAGGGGTCGGGCTATGGCTACACCTTC. As protein: CASSIMEGSGYGYTF.